The present TCR beta chain was sequenced within a study of tumor-infiltrating lymphocytes in primary liver carcinoma. Study-wide background: Stage T1-T3 N0M0 tumors spanned roughly 4.2 to 11 cm. Study-wide results and limits: Tumor top-250-clone fraction significantly exceeded that of blood (p = 0.039).

V shed 1 base and J shed 12 bases, with 10 bases lying between them. CDR3 length: 11 residues. Per the germline V gene, CDR1 is SEHNR and CDR2 is FQNEAQ (reference sequence). Making TCR beta cDNA involved approximately 520 ng total RNA and a constant-region primer. Sequencing libraries for TCR beta derived from three nested multiplex PCR rounds that used slightly modified ARM-PCR. The first two PCR rounds used TRBV1-TRBV30 primers with a Cbeta primer, roughly 10 cycles each. Each CDR3 protein is one row after TCRdb ran MiXCR on the multiplex PCR reads. The repertoire consists of under 50,000 distinct CDR3 sequences, with over 65% occurring once and the leading ten covering 25% to 30%. The 20-30 mg bulk tissue piece was not sorted before simultaneous RNA and DNA extraction. This clonotype came up many times. Its matching antigen is unknown.

The sequencing sample was made of liver tumor tissue from sampling region 5. Regarding subset: tumor region T5, tumor centre. This receptor was obtained from a man aged 40-49 years with primary liver carcinoma and hepatitis B virus infection. The chain uses TRBV7-9 and TRBJ2-7; TRBD2 is a possible D gene (6 bases). CDR3 DNA: TGTGCCAGCAGCTTAGGGAGGGTTTGGTACTTC. It translates to CASSLGRVWYF.